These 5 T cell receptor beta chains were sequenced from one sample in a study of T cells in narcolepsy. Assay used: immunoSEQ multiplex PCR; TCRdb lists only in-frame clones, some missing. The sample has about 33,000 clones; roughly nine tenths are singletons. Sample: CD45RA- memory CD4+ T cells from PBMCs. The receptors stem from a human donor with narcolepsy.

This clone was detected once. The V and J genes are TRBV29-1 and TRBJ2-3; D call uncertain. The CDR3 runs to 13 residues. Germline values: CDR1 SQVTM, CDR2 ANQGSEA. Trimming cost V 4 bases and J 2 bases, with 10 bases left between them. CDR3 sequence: CSVASYYTDTQYF. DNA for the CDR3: TGCAGCGTTGCCTCATACTACACAGATACGCAGTATTTT.

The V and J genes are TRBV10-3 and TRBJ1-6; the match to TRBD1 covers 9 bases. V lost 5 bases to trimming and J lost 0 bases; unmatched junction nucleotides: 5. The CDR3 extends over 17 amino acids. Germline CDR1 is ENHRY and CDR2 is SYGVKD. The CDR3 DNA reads TGTGCCATCAGTCCCGGACAGGGGAGCTCCTATAATTCACCCCTCCACTTT. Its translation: CAISPGQGSSYNSPLHF.

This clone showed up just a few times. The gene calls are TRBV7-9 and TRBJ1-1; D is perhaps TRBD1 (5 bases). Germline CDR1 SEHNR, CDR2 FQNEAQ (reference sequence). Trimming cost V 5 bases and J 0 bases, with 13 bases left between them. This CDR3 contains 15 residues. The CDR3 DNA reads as TGTGCCAGCAGCCGCGACGGGACGGTGAACACTGAAGCTTTCTTT. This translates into CASSRDGTVNTEAFF.

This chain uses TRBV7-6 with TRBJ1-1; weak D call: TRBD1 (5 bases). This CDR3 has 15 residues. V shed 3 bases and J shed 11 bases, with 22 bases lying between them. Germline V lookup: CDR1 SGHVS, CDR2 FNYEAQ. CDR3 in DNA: TGTGCCAGCAGCTTGGCCCCCGGGGCCCCGGCTAGGGCTTTCTTT. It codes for CASSLAPGAPARAFF.

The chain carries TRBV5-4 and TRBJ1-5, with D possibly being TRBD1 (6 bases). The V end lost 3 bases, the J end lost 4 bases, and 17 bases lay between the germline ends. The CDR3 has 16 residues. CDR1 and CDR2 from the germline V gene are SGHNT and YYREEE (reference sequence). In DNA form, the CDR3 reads TGTGCCAGCAGCTCTACTGTCGGTAGGGGGAATCAGCCCCAGCATTTT. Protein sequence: CASSSTVGRGNQPQHF.